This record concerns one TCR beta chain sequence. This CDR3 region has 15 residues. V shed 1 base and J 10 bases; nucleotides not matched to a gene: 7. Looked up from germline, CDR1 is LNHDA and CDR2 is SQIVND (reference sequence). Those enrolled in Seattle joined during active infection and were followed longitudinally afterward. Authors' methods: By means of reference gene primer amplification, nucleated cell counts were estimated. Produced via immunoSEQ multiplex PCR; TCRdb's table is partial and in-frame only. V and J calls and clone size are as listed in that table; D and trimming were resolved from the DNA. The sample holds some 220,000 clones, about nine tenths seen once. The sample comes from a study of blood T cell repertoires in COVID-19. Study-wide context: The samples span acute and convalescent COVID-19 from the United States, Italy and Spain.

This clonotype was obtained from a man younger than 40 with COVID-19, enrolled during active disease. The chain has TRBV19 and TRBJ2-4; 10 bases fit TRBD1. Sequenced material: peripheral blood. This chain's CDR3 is CASSIATGGVSIQYF. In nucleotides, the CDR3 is TGTGCCAGTAGTATAGCGACAGGGGGCGTCAGTATTCAGTACTTC.